The 2 T cell receptor beta chains listed next were all sequenced from one sample in a study of blood T cell repertoires in COVID-19. Here immunoSEQ multiplex PCR was the method, and the copy in TCRdb shows in-frame clones only, minus some. The sample has approximately 220,000 clones, roughly 84% seen once; the top ten hold roughly 3%. Sequenced material: peripheral blood. The receptors were sampled from a woman aged 30 to 39 who had recovered from COVID-19.

The chain recombines TRBV9 with TRBJ2-7, with TRBD2 matching over 11 bases. Germline trimming cut 3 bases from V and 5 bases from J; bases unmatched to any gene: 7. CDR3 size: 15 residues. The germline CDR1 and CDR2 sequences are SGDLS and YYNGEE. Here the CDR3 DNA reads TGTGCCAGCAGCGCAACTAGCGGGAGTACCCACGAGCAGTACTTC. Protein sequence: CASSATSGSTHEQYF.

The genes are TRBV24-1 and TRBJ1-2, with D possibly being TRBD1 (5 bases). V dropped 12 bases and J dropped 4 bases, with 14 bases sitting between them. CDR1 is KGHDR and CDR2 is SFDVKD in the germline V gene. This CDR3 is built from 12 residues. The CDR3 loop is CAPGGGSYGYTF. The CDR3, as DNA: TGTGCCCCCGGGGGGGGGAGCTATGGCTACACCTTC.